The sequence of this T cell receptor (beta chain) was determined in a study of CD8 T cells in ankylosing spondylitis. One entry per CDR3 protein, called by TCRdb with MiXCR from the 5' RACE reads. Of some 200,000 distinct CDR3 sequences listed, 7.3% were seen once; the top ten hold 11% to 15%. General study points: Significant enrichment of disease-linked clones was reportedly seen in matched ankylosing spondylitis synovial fluid. Several highly homologous variants formed a TCR beta motif that appeared characteristic of ankylosing spondylitis blood. Earlier literature documents some of the motif variants in reactive arthritis synovial fluid and blood.

Regarding this clonotype: Its antigen is currently unknown.

Germline CDR1 reads SGHDT; CDR2 reads YYEEEE. V shed 2 bases and J shed 0 bases, with 12 bases lying between them. The CDR3 runs to 16 residues. This clonotype originated in a male donor with ankylosing spondylitis. The chain carries TRBV5-6 and TRBJ2-1, with D uncertain. The sequencing sample was made of blood, either unsorted or a sorted T cell fraction (not recorded which). CDR3 residues: CASSLPDLSSYNEQFF. The CDR3 coding sequence is TGTGCCAGCAGCTTACCTGACTTGAGCTCCTACAATGAGCAGTTCTTC.